The 16 T cell receptor beta chains presented below share a single source sample, sequenced in a study of blood T cells in healthy people across ages. The use of a sample-barcoded 5' primer and a J-beta primer mix characterized a second PCR of roughly 6 to 12 cycles. TCRdb fed the 5' RACE reads into MiXCR, producing one record per CDR3 protein. The data contain about 970,000 distinct CDR3 sequences, about 53% of them singletons. Material for sequencing was blood. Source of these receptors: a woman aged 60-70 years in good health.

This clonotype turned up a few times. CDR3 DNA: TGTGCCAGCAGTTTTCGGCTAGCGGGAGTAGGAGTCACCGGGGAGCTGTTTTTT. Residues: CASSFRLAGVGVTGELFF. The chain couples TRBV12-3 or TRBV12-4 to TRBJ2-2, with 10 bases aligning to TRBD2. Germline trimming cut 3 bases from V and 4 bases from J; bases unmatched to any gene: 11. This CDR3 has 18 residues.

The rearrangement uses TRBV5-1 and TRBJ1-2; tentatively, D is TRBD1 (6 bases). The germline V gene has CDR1 SGHRS and CDR2 YFSETQ. This CDR3 comprises 17 residues. Between the trimmed V and J ends, which lost 4 bases and 5 bases, there was a span of 24 bases. The CDR3 here is CASSRAGGSGGFYGYTF. The CDR3 bases are TGCGCCAGCAGCAGGGCGGGGGGCAGCGGAGGTTTTTATGGCTACACCTTC.

The chain employs TRBV3-1 and TRBJ1-2; possible D gene TRBD1, 5 bases. CDR1 is LGHDT, CDR2 YNNKEL, per germline (reference sequence). This CDR3 has 15 amino acids. V was clipped by 8 bases and J by 4 bases, with 20 bases between them. CDR3 bases: TGTGCCAGCTCCCAAGGTGCGGGGGGGATCTATGGCTACACCTTC. It translates to CASSQGAGGIYGYTF. The complete variable domain, with remaining parts taken from reference TRBV3-1 and TRBJ1-2, reads DTAVSQTPKYLVTQMGNDKSIKCEQNLGHDTMYWYKQDSKKFLKIMFSYNNKELIINETVPNRFSPKSPDKAHLNLHINSLELGDSAVYFCASSQGAGGIYGYTFGSGTRLTVV.

As regards this clonotype: A junction boundary mismatches the germline segment, possibly from a read error. V usage is TRBV2 and J usage is TRBJ2-5; D might be TRBD2 (7 bases). Germline CDR1 reads SNHLY; CDR2 reads FYNNEI. CDR3 length: 13 residues. CDR3 residues: CATGGEGGETQYF. CDR3 DNA: TGCGCCACGGGGGGAGAAGGGGGAGAGACCCAGTACTTC.

The gene calls are TRBV27 and TRBJ2-7; maybe TRBD2 (6 bases). Trimming took 9 bases from V and 7 from J, leaving 22 bases between them. Germline CDR1 reads MNHEY; CDR2 reads SMNVEV (reference sequence). The CDR3 consists of 14 residues. The CDR3 coding sequence is TGTGCCAGTGGCCCTCATCGGGGGTACAATGAGCAGTACTTC. Residues: CASGPHRGYNEQYF.

Remarks on this clonotype: A clone one base away is much larger, so this may be a read error. The gene calls are TRBV20-1 and TRBJ2-4; perhaps TRBD1 as D (6 bases). The CDR3 is made up of 14 amino acids. The V end lost 5 bases, the J end lost 8 bases, and 19 bases lay between the germline ends. Germline V gene lookup returns CDR1 DFQATT and CDR2 SNEGSKA (reference sequence). CDR3 loop: CSAGTTGYKDIQYF. The CDR3 bases are TGCAGTGCTGGGACCACAGGGTATAAAGACATTCAGTACTTC.

The J gene is TRBJ2-5, the V gene TRBV20-1; 11 positions agree with TRBD2. The V segment lost 6 bases and the J segment 11 bases; nucleotides outside the gene matches: 17. Germline CDR1 and CDR2: DFQATT and SNEGSKA (reference sequence). The length of the CDR3 is 15 residues. The CDR3 loop is CSANPRTSGPGEQYF. In DNA form, the CDR3 reads TGCAGTGCCAACCCTCGGACTAGCGGGCCGGGGGAGCAGTACTTC.

This chain joins TRBV4-3 and TRBJ2-1; D is unclear. V lost 0 bases, J lost 3 bases, and 15 bases lay in between. The germline V gene encodes CDR1 LGHNA and CDR2 YSLEER. This CDR3 spans 17 amino acids. CDR3 sequence reads: CASSQDLPGKVYNEQFF. CDR3 bases: TGCGCCAGCAGCCAAGATCTCCCGGGTAAGGTCTACAATGAGCAGTTCTTC.

This clonotype occurred a few times. The rearrangement joins TRBV18 to TRBJ1-1, with D possibly being TRBD1 (5 bases). Trimming stripped 0 bases from V and 8 bases from J, with 13 bases between. Germline CDR1 KGHSH, CDR2 LQKENI. The CDR3 covers 14 residues. Here the CDR3 reads CASSPPVGREEAFF. The CDR3 region has the DNA TGTGCCAGCTCACCACCGGTGGGCAGGGAAGAAGCTTTCTTT.

This clonotype was observed a few times. The chain couples TRBV13 to TRBJ1-2; D is undetermined. V lost 4 bases to trimming and J lost 1 base, with 19 bases between them. CDR1 and CDR2 from the germline V gene are PRHDT and FYEKMQ (reference sequence). This CDR3 spans 17 amino acids. CDR3 residues: CASSSQINPAINYGYTF. In DNA form, the CDR3 reads TGTGCCAGCAGCTCTCAAATTAACCCAGCCATTAACTATGGCTACACCTTC.

The chain uses TRBV28 and TRBJ2-7, with D possibly matching TRBD1 (5 bases). V lost 3 bases and J lost 2, with 8 bases in between. The CDR3 is 13 residues long. CDR1 MDHEN and CDR2 SYDVKM come from the germline V gene. The CDR3 DNA reads as TGTGCCAGCAGTTTTGACAGTACCTACGAGCAGTACTTC. Translating it yields CASSFDSTYEQYF.

This clonotype turned up a few times. The chain combines TRBV3-1 with TRBJ2-1, with D unclear. The CDR3 consists of 15 residues. Germline lookup yields CDR1 LGHDT and CDR2 YNNKEL (reference sequence). V dropped 4 bases and J dropped 4 bases, with 14 bases sitting between them. DNA of the CDR3: TGTGCCAGCAGCCTAGGGTCAGGCAATTACAATGAGCAGTTCTTC. It yields the protein CASSLGSGNYNEQFF.

This rearrangement joins TRBV20-1 to TRBJ2-1; D is possibly TRBD2 (6 bases). The germline V and J ends were trimmed by 0 bases and 5 bases, with 17 bases remaining between them. The germline gives CDR1 DFQATT, CDR2 SNEGSKA (reference sequence). The CDR3 has 16 amino acids. CDR3 nucleotide sequence: TGCAGTGCTAGAGATCCCTCTAGCGTCACCCACAATGAGCAGTTCTTC. It codes for CSARDPSSVTHNEQFF.

This clonotype has more than one count but fewer than ten. V and J are TRBV29-1 and TRBJ2-7, with TRBD2 identical over 9 bases. V shed 3 bases and J 0 bases; nucleotides not matched to a gene: 6. The CDR3 runs to 15 residues. Germline CDR1 SQVTM, CDR2 ANQGSEA. DNA for the CDR3: TGCAGCGTTGATAGGCTAGCGGGACACTCCTACGAGCAGTACTTC. Protein product: CSVDRLAGHSYEQYF.

The genes are TRBV2 and TRBJ2-2, with D unclear. Germline assignment: CDR1 SNHLY and CDR2 FYNNEI. V was clipped by 6 bases and J by 6 bases, with 11 bases between them. CDR3 length equals 13 residues. The CDR3, as DNA: TGTGCCAGCAGGTTGGCAGTTGCCGGGGAGCTGTTTTTT. Protein sequence: CASRLAVAGELFF.

This clonotype has just a few counts. The CDR3 spells CASSSRLNYGYTF. The DNA of the CDR3 is TGTGCCAGCAGCTCTAGACTAAACTATGGCTACACCTTC. This chain connects TRBV11-1 to TRBJ1-2; D remains ambiguous. The length of the CDR3 is 13 residues. Germline values: CDR1 SGHAT, CDR2 FQDESV (reference sequence). V lost 4 bases to trimming and J lost 2 bases, with 8 bases between them.